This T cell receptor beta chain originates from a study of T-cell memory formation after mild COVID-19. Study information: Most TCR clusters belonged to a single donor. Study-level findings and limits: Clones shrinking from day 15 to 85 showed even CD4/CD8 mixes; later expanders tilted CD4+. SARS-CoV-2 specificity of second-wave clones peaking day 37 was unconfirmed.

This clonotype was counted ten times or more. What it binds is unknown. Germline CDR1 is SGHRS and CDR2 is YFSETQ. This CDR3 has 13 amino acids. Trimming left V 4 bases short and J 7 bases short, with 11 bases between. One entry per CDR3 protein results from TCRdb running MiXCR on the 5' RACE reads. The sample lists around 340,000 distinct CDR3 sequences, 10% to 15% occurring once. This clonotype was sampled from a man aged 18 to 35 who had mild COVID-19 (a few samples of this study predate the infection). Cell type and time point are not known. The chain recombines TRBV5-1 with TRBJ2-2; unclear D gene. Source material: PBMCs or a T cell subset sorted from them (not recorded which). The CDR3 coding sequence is TGCGCCAGCAGCCCTGAGACGATCGGGGAGCTGTTTTTT. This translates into CASSPETIGELFF.